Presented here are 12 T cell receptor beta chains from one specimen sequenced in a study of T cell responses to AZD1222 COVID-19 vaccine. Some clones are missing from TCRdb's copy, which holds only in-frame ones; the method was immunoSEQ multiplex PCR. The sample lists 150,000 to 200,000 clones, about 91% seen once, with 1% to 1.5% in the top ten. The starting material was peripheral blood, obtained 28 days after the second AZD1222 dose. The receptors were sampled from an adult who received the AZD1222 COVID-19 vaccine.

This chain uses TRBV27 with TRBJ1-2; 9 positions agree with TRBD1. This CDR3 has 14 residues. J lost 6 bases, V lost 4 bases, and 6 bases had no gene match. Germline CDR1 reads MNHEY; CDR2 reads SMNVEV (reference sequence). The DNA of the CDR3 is TGTGCCAGCAGTTCCGGGACAGGGATCCATGGCTACACCTTC. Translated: CASSSGTGIHGYTF.

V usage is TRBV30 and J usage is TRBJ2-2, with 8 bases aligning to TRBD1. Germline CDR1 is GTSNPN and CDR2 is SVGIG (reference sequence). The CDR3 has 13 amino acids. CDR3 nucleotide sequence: TGTGCGATAAGGACAGGGAGCACCGGGGAGCTGTTTTTT. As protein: CAIRTGSTGELFF. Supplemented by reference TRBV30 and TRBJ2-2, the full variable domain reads SQTIHQWPATLVQPVGSPLSLECTVEGTSNPNLYWYRQAAGRGLQLLFYSVGIGQISSEVPQNLSASRPQDRQFILSSKKLLLSDSGFYLCAIRTGSTGELFFGEGSRLTVL.

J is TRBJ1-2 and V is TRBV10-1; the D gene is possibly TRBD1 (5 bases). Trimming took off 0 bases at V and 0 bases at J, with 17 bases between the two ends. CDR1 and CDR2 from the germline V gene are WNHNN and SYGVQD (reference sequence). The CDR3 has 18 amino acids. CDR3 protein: CASSESKPGSVSNYGYTF. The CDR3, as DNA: TGCGCCAGCAGTGAGTCGAAGCCAGGGTCGGTATCTAACTATGGCTACACCTTC.

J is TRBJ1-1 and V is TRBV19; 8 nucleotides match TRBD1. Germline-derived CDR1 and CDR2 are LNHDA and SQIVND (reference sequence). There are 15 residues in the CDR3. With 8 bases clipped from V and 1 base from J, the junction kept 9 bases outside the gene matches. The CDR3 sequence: CASCGRQGTNTEAFF. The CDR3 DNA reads TGTGCCAGTTGTGGGCGACAGGGGACGAACACTGAAGCTTTCTTT.

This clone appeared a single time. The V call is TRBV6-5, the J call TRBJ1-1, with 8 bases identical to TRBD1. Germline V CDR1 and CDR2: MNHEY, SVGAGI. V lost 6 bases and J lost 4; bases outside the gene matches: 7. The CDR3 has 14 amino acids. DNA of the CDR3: TGTGCCAGCAGACGACAGGGGTCGAGCACTGAAGCTTTCTTT. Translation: CASRRQGSSTEAFF.

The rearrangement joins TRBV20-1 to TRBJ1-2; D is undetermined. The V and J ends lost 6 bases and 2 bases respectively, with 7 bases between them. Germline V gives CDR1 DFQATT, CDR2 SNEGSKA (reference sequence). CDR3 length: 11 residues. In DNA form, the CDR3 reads TGCAGTGCAGGGATAAACTATGGCTACACCTTC. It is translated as CSAGINYGYTF.

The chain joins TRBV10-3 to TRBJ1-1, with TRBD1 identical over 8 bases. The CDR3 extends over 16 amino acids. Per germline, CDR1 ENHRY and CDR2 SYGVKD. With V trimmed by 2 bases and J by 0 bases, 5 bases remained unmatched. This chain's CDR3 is CAISEAGGLMNTEAFF. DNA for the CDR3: TGTGCCATCAGTGAGGCAGGGGGCCTCATGAACACTGAAGCTTTCTTT.

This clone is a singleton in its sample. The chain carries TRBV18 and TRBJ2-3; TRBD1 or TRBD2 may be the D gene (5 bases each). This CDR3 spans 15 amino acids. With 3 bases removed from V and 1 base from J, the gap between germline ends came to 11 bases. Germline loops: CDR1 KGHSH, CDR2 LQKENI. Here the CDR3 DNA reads TGTGCCAGCTCACCTACTAGGGGTCGCACAGATACGCAGTATTTT. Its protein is CASSPTRGRTDTQYF.

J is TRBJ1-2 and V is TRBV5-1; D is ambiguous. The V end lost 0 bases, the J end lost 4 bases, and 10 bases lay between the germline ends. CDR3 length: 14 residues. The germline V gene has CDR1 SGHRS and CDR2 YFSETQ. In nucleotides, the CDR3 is TGCGCCAGCAGCTTGGAGGGAGGGTTCTATGGCTACACCTTC. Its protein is CASSLEGGFYGYTF.

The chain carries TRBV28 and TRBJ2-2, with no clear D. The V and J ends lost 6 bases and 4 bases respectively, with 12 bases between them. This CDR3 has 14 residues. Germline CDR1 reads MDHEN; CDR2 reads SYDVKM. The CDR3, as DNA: TGTGCCAGCAGCCCATTAGACTTCACCGGGGAGCTGTTTTTT. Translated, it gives CASSPLDFTGELFF.

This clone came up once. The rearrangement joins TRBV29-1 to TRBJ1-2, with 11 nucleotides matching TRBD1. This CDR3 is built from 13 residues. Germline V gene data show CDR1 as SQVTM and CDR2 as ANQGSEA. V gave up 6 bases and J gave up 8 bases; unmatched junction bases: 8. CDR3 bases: TGCAGCGTGGACGGACAGGGGGCAGGGGGCTACACCTTC. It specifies CSVDGQGAGGYTF.

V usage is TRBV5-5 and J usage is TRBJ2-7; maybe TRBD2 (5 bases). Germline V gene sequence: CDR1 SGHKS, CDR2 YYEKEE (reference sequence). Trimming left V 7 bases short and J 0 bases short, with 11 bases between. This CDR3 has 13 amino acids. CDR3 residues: CASGGPNSYEQYF. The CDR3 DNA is TGTGCCAGCGGAGGACCGAACTCCTACGAGCAGTACTTC.